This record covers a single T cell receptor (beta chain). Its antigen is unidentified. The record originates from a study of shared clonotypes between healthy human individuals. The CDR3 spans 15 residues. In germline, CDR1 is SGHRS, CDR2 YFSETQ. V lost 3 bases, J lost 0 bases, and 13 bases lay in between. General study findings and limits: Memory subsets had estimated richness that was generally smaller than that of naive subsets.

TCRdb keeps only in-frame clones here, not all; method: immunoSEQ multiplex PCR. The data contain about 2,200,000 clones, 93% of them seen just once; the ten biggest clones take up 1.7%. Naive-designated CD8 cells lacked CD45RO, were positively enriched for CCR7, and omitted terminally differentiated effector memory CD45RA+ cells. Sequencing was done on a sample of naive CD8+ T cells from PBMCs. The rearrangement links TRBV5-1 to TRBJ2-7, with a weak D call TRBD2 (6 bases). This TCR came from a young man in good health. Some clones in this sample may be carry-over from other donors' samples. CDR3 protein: CASSSGGSSSYEQYF. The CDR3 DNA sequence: TGCGCCAGCAGCTCCGGGGGTTCTAGCTCCTACGAGCAGTACTTC.